The rows below give T cell receptor beta chains drawn from one sample of a study of T cell responses to AZD1222 COVID-19 vaccine. The assay was immunoSEQ multiplex PCR, and TCRdb's table has in-frame clones only and misses some. Among over 120,000 clones listed, about nine tenths were seen once. The sequencing here drew on peripheral blood, taken 28 days after the second AZD1222 dose. Every receptor here comes from an adult who received the AZD1222 COVID-19 vaccine. CDR3s leave out the opening cysteine and the closing phenylalanine or tryptophan.

v_call cdr3_length cdr3_aa
TRBV30 13 AWRIGSGSGNTIY
TRBV29-1 11 SALTSGRNEQY
TRBV6-2/TRBV6-3 10 ASSPTHYEQY
TRBV19 13 ASSPREGTHYGYT
TRBV6-5 13 ASSYVASGRDEQF
TRBV5-1 14 ASSLERVYMNTEAF
TRBV30 12 AWSDGTGRYEQY
TRBV12-3/TRBV12-4 10 ASIKDTGELF
TRBV21-1 13 ASSLRGLLTWGQY
TRBV3-1/TRBV3-2 11 ASSQNERGAEY
TRBV6-2/TRBV6-3 10 ASSYSRGTQY
TRBV12-5 16 ASGLVLGALAGPGMQF
TRBV2 12 ASNSDRGRGEQY
TRBV5-4 12 ASSLGGGGTEAF
TRBV10-1 12 ASSEGGKGNTIY
TRBV7-6 15 ASSSWGTGGGQETQY
TRBV10-3 11 AISEGTDSPLH
TRBV5-1 14 ASSLREQRMNTEAF
TRBV11-2 12 ASSSRQADTEAF
TRBV28 18 ASSLYLTGTGGDSNQPQH
TRBV19 10 ASKGIGETQY
TRBV10-3 11 AISGDDNYGYT
TRBV5-1 12 ASSEIQGTGELF
TRBV19 12 ASSIVGTNNEQF
TRBV10-1 14 ASSDSSGPPGNEQF
TRBV7-2 15 ASSLAPSGRGYNEQF
TRBV6-2/TRBV6-3 9 ASSYRNEQF
TRBV7-2 11 ASSLGQGDGYT
TRBV24-1 13 ATRLAGANTGELF
TRBV27 11 ASHPRRVTEAF
TRBV28 11 ASRSGRKYEQY
TRBV5-4 14 ASSRGTSGTYNEQF
TRBV19 14 ASSMTGPGGNQPQH
TRBV21-1 15 ASSKDTGPRAGNTIY
TRBV9 13 ASSVVPSGSNEQF
TRBV19 12 ASDRGNSYNEQF
TRBV30 11 AWSTAWNTEAF
TRBV11-2 11 ASTHSSNEKLF
TRBV11-2 14 ASSLDWDSSYNEQF
TRBV5-4 13 ASSLAGTGGYGYT
TRBV7-2 9 ASSSYYEQY
TRBV3-1/TRBV3-2 12 ASSFQTDSYEQY